The 15 T cell receptor beta chains below all came from one sample that was sequenced in a study of T cells after yellow fever vaccination (dated by TCRdb to the late 2010s). The method behind the library was 5' RACE. Sequencing instrument: Illumina NovaSeq 6000. TCRdb's own reprocessing of the public reads used fastp at Q25 and MiXCR and kept productive beta chains. Every CDR3 protein is listed once, alongside the most common genes and DNA of its rows. This sample gives 95,000 to 150,000 distinct CDR3 sequences in total; approximately 14% of them show up just once. In total, the top ten clones hold 43% of the sample. Per the publication, the treatment or condition label means: live attenuated yellow fever vaccine strain. The material sequenced was CD8+ T cells sorted from PBMCs, taken 5 days after the yellow fever booster vaccination. These receptors all stem from a young man who received the YFV17D yellow fever vaccine.

A few counts support this clonotype. The chain carries TRBV5-1 and TRBJ1-1; D unresolved. The CDR3 length is 15 residues. Germline values: CDR1 SGHRS, CDR2 YFSETQ. V gave up 0 bases and J gave up 1 base, with 10 bases separating them. The CDR3 spells CASSLAGPPNTEAFF. The DNA of the CDR3 is TGCGCCAGCAGCTTGGCCGGGCCGCCGAACACTGAAGCTTTCTTT.

The V gene is TRBV27, the J gene TRBJ2-2, with 8 nucleotides matching TRBD1. This CDR3 has 15 amino acids. Germline trimming cut 6 bases from V and 4 bases from J; bases unmatched to any gene: 7. From germline, CDR1 is MNHEY and CDR2 SMNVEV (reference sequence). CDR3 protein: CASSLGQGGTGELFF. CDR3 nucleotide sequence: TGTGCCAGCAGCCTTGGACAGGGTGGCACCGGGGAGCTGTTTTTT.

This clonotype was seen a few times. J is TRBJ1-4 and V is TRBV4-3; possibly TRBD1 for D (5 bases). The germline gives CDR1 LGHNA, CDR2 YSLEER. V was cut by 2 bases and J by 7 bases, with 14 bases left in between. The CDR3 sequence is 15 residues long. CDR3 bases: TGCGCCAGCAGCCAATCCCGGGACCAACCTGAAAAACTGTTTTTT. Translating gives CASSQSRDQPEKLFF.

This clonotype was observed a handful of times. V gene TRBV15 combines with J gene TRBJ2-7; 7 bases map to TRBD1. V lost 5 bases, J lost 2 bases, and 9 bases stayed unmatched. The CDR3 extends over 15 amino acids. Germline V gene data show CDR1 as LNHNV and CDR2 as YYDKDF (reference sequence). CDR3 sequence reads: CATSLGQVQTYEQYF. As DNA, the CDR3 is TGTGCCACCAGCCTCGGACAGGTACAAACCTACGAGCAGTACTTC.

The rearrangement links TRBV4-3 to TRBJ1-3; D gene ambiguous. The germline V and J ends were trimmed by 4 bases and 4 bases, with 17 bases remaining between them. The CDR3 has 16 amino acids. Germline CDR1 and CDR2: LGHNA and YSLEER. The CDR3 sequence: CASSPRPQGLGNTIYF. The DNA for the CDR3 is TGCGCCAGCAGCCCCAGACCCCAAGGGTTAGGAAACACCATATATTTT.

This clonotype has more than one count but fewer than ten. V gene TRBV4-3 combines with J gene TRBJ1-2; D call uncertain. Trimming cost V 0 bases and J 7 bases, with 12 bases left between them. Germline V gene lookup returns CDR1 LGHNA and CDR2 YSLEER. The length of the CDR3 is 14 residues. For the CDR3, the DNA is TGCGCCAGCAGCCAAGAGCCCGGCTGGGGTGGCTACACCTTC. This gives the protein CASSQEPGWGGYTF.

Only a few counts were recorded for this clonotype. The CDR3 DNA follows: TGTGCCAGCAGTTACTCGTATACAGCCGCAATCTACGAGCAGTACTTC. Its translation is CASSYSYTAAIYEQYF. This chain connects TRBV6-5 to TRBJ2-7; no definite D call. The CDR3 is made up of 16 amino acids. The V end lost 0 bases, the J end lost 3 bases, and 15 bases lay between the germline ends. Per germline, CDR1 MNHEY and CDR2 SVGAGI.

This clonotype was counted only a few times. The chain joins TRBV7-9 to TRBJ2-1; 9 bases map to TRBD2. V lost 5 bases and J lost 8; bases outside the gene matches: 1. The germline gives CDR1 SEHNR, CDR2 FQNEAQ (reference sequence). This CDR3 contains 12 residues. The CDR3 bases are TGTGCCAGCAGCCGACTAGCGGATGAGCAGTTCTTC. Translating it yields CASSRLADEQFF.

This clonotype appeared a few times. The chain joins TRBV4-1 to TRBJ2-1; possibly TRBD1 or TRBD2 for D (5 bases each). Trimming stripped 0 bases from V and 5 bases from J, with 8 bases between. This CDR3 is 14 amino acids long. Germline values: CDR1 MGHRA, CDR2 YSYEKL. The CDR3: CASSQEWGNNEQFF. The DNA for the CDR3 is TGCGCCAGCAGCCAAGAATGGGGGAACAATGAGCAGTTCTTC.

The rearrangement uses TRBV7-8 and TRBJ2-3; D is uncertain. The germline gives CDR1 SGHVS, CDR2 FQNEAQ. The V gene lost 3 bases and the J gene lost 3 bases, with 10 bases spanning the gap. The CDR3 covers 14 residues. Written as DNA, the CDR3 is TGTGCCAGCAGCTTCATGGTAGGGACAGATACGCAGTATTTT. Translating gives CASSFMVGTDTQYF.

Only a few counts were recorded for this clonotype. The CDR3 bases are TGCAGCGCCAGAACAGGGTTTAATGATGGCTACACCTTC. Amino acids: CSARTGFNDGYTF. This chain links TRBV29-1 with TRBJ1-2; TRBD1 is a possible D gene (6 bases). This CDR3 has 13 amino acids. Germline V gene data show CDR1 as SQVTM and CDR2 as ANQGSEA. Trimming removed 7 bases at V and 6 bases at J, with 18 bases between.

This clonotype was detected only a few times. The V and J genes are TRBV28 and TRBJ2-1, with 8 nucleotides matching TRBD2. J was trimmed by 6 bases and V by 1 base; bases with no gene match: 5. The CDR3 runs to 15 residues. Germline loops: CDR1 MDHEN, CDR2 SYDVKM. CDR3 sequence (DNA): TGTGCCAGCAGTTTATTTGGCGGGGGGACCAATGAGCAGTTCTTC. Translated: CASSLFGGGTNEQFF.

In this sample, this clonotype turned up a few times. The chain uses TRBV5-6 and TRBJ1-6; no definite D call. Trimming took off 0 bases at V and 3 bases at J, with 16 bases between the two ends. Germline V gives CDR1 SGHDT, CDR2 YYEEEE. This CDR3 has 18 amino acids. CDR3 sequence (DNA): TGTGCCAGCAGCTTGGAACCTACCTCCGCTGGCTATAATTCACCCCTCCACTTT. Translating gives CASSLEPTSAGYNSPLHF.

The chain couples TRBV6-2 or TRBV6-3 to TRBJ2-1, with 11 nucleotides matching TRBD1. The V gene end was trimmed by 6 bases and the J gene end by 4 bases; junction bases not matched to a gene: 5. There are 15 residues in the CDR3. Per the germline V gene, CDR1 is MNHEY and CDR2 is SVGEGT. For the CDR3, the DNA is TGTGCCAGCAGAGGGACAGGGGGATGGTACAATGAGCAGTTCTTC. Amino acid sequence: CASRGTGGWYNEQFF.

This chain joins TRBV12-3 or TRBV12-4 and TRBJ2-5, with D possibly matching TRBD2 (7 bases). This CDR3 region has 15 residues. The ends were cut back, 6 bases at V and 3 bases at J, with 17 bases in the middle. CDR3 sequence reads: CASSLGGAEEETQYF. In DNA, the CDR3 is TGTGCCAGCAGCCTGGGGGGGGCCGAGGAAGAGACCCAGTACTTC.